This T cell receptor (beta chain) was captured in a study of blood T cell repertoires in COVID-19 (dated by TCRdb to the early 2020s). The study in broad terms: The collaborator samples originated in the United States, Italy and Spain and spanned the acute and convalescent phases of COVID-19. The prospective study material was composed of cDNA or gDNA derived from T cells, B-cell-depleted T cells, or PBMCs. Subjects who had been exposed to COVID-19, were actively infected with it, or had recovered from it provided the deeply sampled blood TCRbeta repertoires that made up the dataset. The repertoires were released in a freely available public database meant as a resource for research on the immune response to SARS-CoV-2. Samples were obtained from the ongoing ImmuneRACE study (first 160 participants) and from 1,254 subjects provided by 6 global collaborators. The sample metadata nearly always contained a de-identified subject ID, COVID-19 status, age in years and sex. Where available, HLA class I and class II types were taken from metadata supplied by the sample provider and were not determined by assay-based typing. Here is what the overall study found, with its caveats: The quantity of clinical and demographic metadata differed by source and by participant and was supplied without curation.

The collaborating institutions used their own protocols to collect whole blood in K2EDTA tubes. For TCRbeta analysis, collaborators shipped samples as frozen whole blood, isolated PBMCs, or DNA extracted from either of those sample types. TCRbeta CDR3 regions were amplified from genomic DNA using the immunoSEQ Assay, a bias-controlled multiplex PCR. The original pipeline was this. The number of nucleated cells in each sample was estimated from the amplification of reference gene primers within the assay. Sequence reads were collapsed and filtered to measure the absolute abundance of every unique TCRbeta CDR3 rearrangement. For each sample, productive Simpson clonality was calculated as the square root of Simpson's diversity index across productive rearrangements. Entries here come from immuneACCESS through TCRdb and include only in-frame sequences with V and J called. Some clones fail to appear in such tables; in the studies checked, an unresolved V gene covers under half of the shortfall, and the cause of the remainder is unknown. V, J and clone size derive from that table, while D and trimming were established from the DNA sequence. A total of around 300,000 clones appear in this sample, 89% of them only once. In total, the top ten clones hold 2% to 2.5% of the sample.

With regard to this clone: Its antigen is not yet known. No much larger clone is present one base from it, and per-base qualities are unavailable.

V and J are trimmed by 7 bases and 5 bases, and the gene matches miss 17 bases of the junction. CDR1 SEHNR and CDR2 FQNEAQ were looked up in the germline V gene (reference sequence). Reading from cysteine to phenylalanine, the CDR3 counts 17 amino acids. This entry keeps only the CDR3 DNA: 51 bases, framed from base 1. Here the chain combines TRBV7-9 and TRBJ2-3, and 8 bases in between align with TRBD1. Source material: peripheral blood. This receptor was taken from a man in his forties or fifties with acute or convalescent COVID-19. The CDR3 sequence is CASTSPRRAGGEDTQYF. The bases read TGTGCCAGCACCTCCCCCCGCCGGGCAGGGGGCGAAGATACGCAGTATTTT. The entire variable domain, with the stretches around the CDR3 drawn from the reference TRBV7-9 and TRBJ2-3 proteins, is DTGVSQNPRHKITKRGQNVTFRCDPISEHNRLYWYRQTLGQGPEFLTYFQNEAQLEKSRLLSDRFSAERPKGSFSTLEIQRTEQGDSAMYLCASTSPRRAGGEDTQYFGPGTRLTVL.